The next 14 T cell receptor beta chains were all read from a single sample in a study of blood T cells in healthy people across ages. PCR was performed a second time for 7 to 11 cycles using a sample-barcoded 5' primer and a J-beta primer mix. MiXCR, applied by TCRdb to the 5' RACE reads, yields one record per CDR3 protein. The sample holds roughly 790,000 distinct CDR3 sequences, 40% to 45% seen once. The sample consisted of blood. The receptors originated from an older woman in good health.

This clonotype has at least ten counts. The CDR3 spells CASSQEQRNEQFF. The CDR3 nucleotides read TGCGCCAGCAGCCAAGAGCAACGCAATGAGCAGTTCTTC. The chain links TRBV4-3 to TRBJ2-1; no firm D call. There are 13 residues in the CDR3. Trimming removed 0 bases from V and 6 bases from J, with 6 bases in between. Germline CDR1 reads LGHNA; CDR2 reads YSLEER.

V usage is TRBV7-3 and J usage is TRBJ2-3; D possibly corresponds to TRBD2 (6 bases). Germline CDR1 reads SGHTA; CDR2 reads FQGTGA. The CDR3 is 14 amino acids. Trimming left V 4 bases short and J 6 bases short, with 14 bases between. This CDR3 is CASSYGGLKDTQYF. CDR3 coding DNA: TGTGCCAGCAGCTATGGGGGGTTAAAGGATACGCAGTATTTT.

This chain connects TRBV5-1 to TRBJ1-4; D remains ambiguous. The germline V gene encodes CDR1 SGHRS and CDR2 YFSETQ. This CDR3 contains 13 residues. V was trimmed by 4 bases and J by 6 bases, leaving 10 bases between them. The CDR3 here is CASSQGRDEKLFF. Here the CDR3 DNA reads TGCGCCAGCAGCCAAGGACGGGATGAAAAACTGTTTTTT.

This clonotype appeared once. One junction end does not reproduce the germline sequence, and a read error may be involved. The CDR3 is CSATFYGTGGGEIQYF. The CDR3, as DNA: TGCAGTGCTACTTTTTACGGGACAGGGGGCGGAGAGATCCAGTACTTC. The chain employs TRBV20-1 and TRBJ2-5, with TRBD1 matching 12 bases. Germline CDR1 DFQATT, CDR2 SNEGSKA (reference sequence). The CDR3 contains 16 residues.

This chain joins TRBV20-1 and TRBJ1-5; 7 positions match TRBD1. Germline V lookup: CDR1 DFQATT, CDR2 SNEGSKA (reference sequence). Trimming at V came to 6 bases and at J to 6 bases, leaving 11 bases not matched to a gene. This CDR3 region has 14 residues. The CDR3 nucleotides read TGCAGTGCAGAAAAGACAGGGAGGGGTCAGCCCCAGCATTTT. Translating it yields CSAEKTGRGQPQHF.

This clonotype was counted a few times. This chain connects TRBV11-1 to TRBJ1-1; D is ambiguous. The CDR3 loop spans 12 amino acids. Germline loops: CDR1 SGHAT, CDR2 FQDESV (reference sequence). The V and J ends lost 3 bases and 3 bases respectively, with 5 bases between them. CDR3 DNA: TGTGCCAGCAGCTTCCCTGACACTGAAGCTTTCTTT. Protein sequence: CASSFPDTEAFF.

This clonotype was seen once. This sequence joins TRBV5-1 and TRBJ1-1, with D unresolved. In germline, CDR1 is SGHRS, CDR2 YFSETQ. This CDR3 has 12 amino acids. V was pared by 5 bases and J by 3 bases, with 8 bases between. The CDR3 sequence is CASRLGDTEAFF. The CDR3 DNA reads TGCGCCAGCAGGCTTGGGGACACTGAAGCTTTCTTT.

The table lists this clonotype with a few counts. This CDR3 reads CASSRSGLSYEQYF. CDR3 in DNA: TGTGCCAGCAGCCGTAGCGGACTCTCCTACGAGCAGTACTTC. The gene calls are TRBV12-3 or TRBV12-4 and TRBJ2-7; TRBD2 is a possible D gene (6 bases). The CDR3 sequence is 14 residues long. Trimming left V 6 bases short and J 0 bases short, with 12 bases between.

This chain connects TRBV5-1 to TRBJ1-1; the D gene is possibly TRBD1 (5 bases). The germline CDR1 and CDR2 sequences are SGHRS and YFSETQ. The CDR3 has 13 residues. The V end lost 4 bases, the J end lost 5 bases, and 12 bases lay between the germline ends. CDR3 protein: CASSRLGGTEAFF. The DNA for the CDR3 is TGCGCCAGCAGCCGACTGGGGGGAACTGAAGCTTTCTTT.

This clonotype was seen at least ten times. This rearrangement joins TRBV12-3 or TRBV12-4 to TRBJ2-7; 8 bases fit TRBD1. V was pared by 6 bases and J by 4 bases, with 5 bases of the junction left unmatched. The CDR3 covers 13 residues. The CDR3 DNA reads TGTGCCAGCAGCCCGACAGGGGCTTACGAGCAGTACTTC. Its protein product is CASSPTGAYEQYF.

As for this clonotype: A much more abundant neighbour one base away suggests this may be a read error. The chain carries TRBV6-2 or TRBV6-3 and TRBJ2-6; the D is unclear. There are 14 residues in the CDR3. The germline gives CDR1 MNHEY, CDR2 SVGEGT. The V and J ends lost 2 bases and 0 bases respectively, with 2 bases between them. The CDR3 loop reads CASSYDSGANVLTF. The CDR3 DNA reads as TGTGCCAGCAGTTACGACTCTGGGGCCAACGTCCTGACTTTC.

V is TRBV5-1 and J is TRBJ2-1; D gene unclear. Between the trimmed V and J ends, which lost 4 bases and 13 bases, there was a span of 15 bases. CDR3 length: 12 residues. Germline-derived CDR1 and CDR2 are SGHRS and YFSETQ. DNA of the CDR3: TGCGCCAGCAGCCCGGCCCAAGAGACCCAGTTCTTC. This encodes CASSPAQETQFF.

The CDR3 DNA follows: TGTGCCAGCAGTTTAAGATCGGGACAGGGCATGAAGACCCAGTACTTC. Translating gives CASSLRSGQGMKTQYF. The V gene is TRBV12-3 or TRBV12-4, the J gene TRBJ2-5, with 9 bases lining up with TRBD1. The V segment lost 2 bases and the J segment 6 bases; nucleotides outside the gene matches: 10. CDR3 size: 16 residues.

The sample holds one count of this clonotype. This chain connects TRBV5-1 to TRBJ2-3; the match to TRBD1 covers 7 bases. Germline CDR1 SGHRS, CDR2 YFSETQ. This CDR3 comprises 14 residues. V shed 3 bases, J shed 14 bases, and the junction held 15 bases outside the gene matches. The CDR3 DNA reads TGCGCCAGCAGCTCTCAGGGGGAAAACAGATACGCGTATTTT. Translated, it gives CASSSQGENRYAYF. Combining the CDR3 with reference TRBV5-1 and TRBJ2-3 gives the whole variable domain KAGVTQTPRYLIKTRGQQVTLSCSPISGHRSVSWYQQTPGQGLQFLFEYFSETQRNKGNFPGRFSGRQFSNSRSEMNVSTLELGDSALYLCASSSQGENRYAYFGPGTRLTVL.